Shown below are 16 T cell receptor beta chains from a single sample sequenced in a study of T-cell reconstitution after alpha-beta-depleted transplantation in children. Library preparation (for TCRbeta) was performed with unique molecular identifiers. TCRdb ran MiXCR on the PCR reads and lists one entry per CDR3 protein. The table records 500,000 to 600,000 distinct CDR3 sequences, approximately 32% of them present only once. Specimen: PBMCs from the stem cell graft donor, collected from the stem cell graft. These receptors came from a human donor who donated a stem cell graft to a child with aplastic anemia.

The sample holds a few counts of this clonotype. This sequence joins TRBV5-6 and TRBJ2-5, with 12 bases fitting TRBD2. With 7 bases clipped from V and 5 bases from J, the junction kept 9 bases outside the gene matches. In germline, CDR1 is SGHDT, CDR2 YYEEEE. The length of the CDR3 is 15 residues. The CDR3 spells CASLLAGGPHETQYF. The CDR3 DNA follows: TGTGCCAGCCTCCTAGCGGGAGGGCCTCATGAGACCCAGTACTTC.

The chain links TRBV7-9 to TRBJ2-1; TRBD2 matches 11 bases. V lost 4 bases and J lost 7; bases outside the gene matches: 9. The CDR3 runs 16 residues. Germline CDR1 is SEHNR and CDR2 is FQNEAQ (reference sequence). This chain's CDR3 is CASSYLAGGLSNEQFF. In nucleotides, the CDR3 is TGTGCCAGCAGCTACTTAGCGGGAGGGCTTAGTAATGAGCAGTTCTTC.

The rearrangement uses TRBV29-1 and TRBJ1-5; weak D call: TRBD1 (5 bases). Germline V CDR1 and CDR2: SQVTM, ANQGSEA. The CDR3 is 13 amino acids. Trimming removed 3 bases from V and 4 bases from J, with 10 bases in between. This CDR3 is CSVETDRNQPQHF. As DNA, the CDR3 is TGCAGCGTTGAGACAGACAGAAATCAGCCCCAGCATTTT.

The CDR3 sequence is CASSLASGTGGGEQYF. DNA for the CDR3: TGCGCCAGCAGCTTGGCGTCCGGGACAGGGGGCGGCGAGCAGTACTTC. This chain links TRBV5-1 with TRBJ2-7, with TRBD1 matching over 12 bases. The CDR3 consists of 16 residues. Germline V CDR1 and CDR2: SGHRS, YFSETQ. The junction had 7 bases not matched to a gene; V was cut back by 0 bases and J by 6 bases.

The chain has TRBV29-1 and TRBJ2-1; 12 bases map to TRBD2. Per the germline V gene, CDR1 is SQVTM and CDR2 is ANQGSEA. The CDR3 runs to 13 residues. Trimming at V came to 5 bases and at J to 9 bases, leaving 5 bases not matched to a gene. CDR3 sequence (DNA): TGCAGCGTTCTAGCGGGAGGGCCGCTTGAGCAGTTCTTC. As protein: CSVLAGGPLEQFF.

This clonotype was counted only a few times. This chain connects TRBV29-1 to TRBJ2-4; 10 nucleotides agree with TRBD2. Germline-derived CDR1 and CDR2 are SQVTM and ANQGSEA. V was pared by 4 bases and J by 3 bases, with 9 bases of the junction left unmatched. CDR3 length equals 16 residues. The CDR3 coding sequence is TGCAGCGTTGGGTACAGCGGGAGGGCGGGCAAAAACATTCAGTACTTC. This translates into CSVGYSGRAGKNIQYF.

The chain recombines TRBV7-2 with TRBJ2-7, with a tentative D call TRBD2 (5 bases). Per the germline V gene, CDR1 is SGHTA and CDR2 is FQGNSA. Trimming removed 5 bases from V and 1 base from J, with 15 bases in between. The length of the CDR3 is 15 residues. In DNA, the CDR3 is TGTGCCAGCAGCATGGACGGGATGCGGTCCTACGAGCAGTACTTC. This codes for CASSMDGMRSYEQYF.

In its sample, this clonotype was seen a few times. The chain recombines TRBV12-3 or TRBV12-4 with TRBJ2-1, with 8 bases that match TRBD1. The CDR3 consists of 15 residues. J lost 1 base, V lost 5 bases, and 4 bases had no gene match. CDR3 region: CASSAGTGSYNEQFF. Here the CDR3 DNA reads TGTGCCAGCAGTGCCGGGACAGGATCCTACAATGAGCAGTTCTTC.

The J gene is TRBJ1-5, the V gene TRBV29-1, with D hard to call. Trimming removed 5 bases at V and 5 bases at J, with 13 bases between. CDR1 and CDR2 (germline): SQVTM, ANQGSEA. The CDR3 contains 13 residues. In DNA, the CDR3 is TGCAGCGTTTCGGACGGCGATCATCAGCCCCAGCATTTT. Translating it yields CSVSDGDHQPQHF.

On this clonotype itself: At one boundary the junction diverges from the germline segment, which might be a read error. The rearrangement joins TRBV18 to TRBJ1-1, with 10 bases aligning to TRBD1. Germline lookup yields CDR1 KGHSH and CDR2 LQKENI. The CDR3 consists of 15 residues. CDR3 amino acids: CASSPIGQGDTDAFF. The CDR3 nucleotides read TGTGCCAGCTCGCCTATTGGACAGGGGGACACTGACGCTTTCTTT.

This clonotype has a count of ten or more. The chain couples TRBV9 to TRBJ2-7, with TRBD2 identical over 9 bases. With 0 bases clipped from V and 6 bases from J, the junction kept 4 bases outside the gene matches. Germline CDR1 SGDLS, CDR2 YYNGEE. This CDR3 has 14 amino acids. The CDR3 sequence is CASSVGPAGGEQYV. The CDR3 DNA is TGTGCCAGCAGCGTAGGCCCAGCGGGAGGCGAGCAGTACGTC.

The chain has TRBV14 and TRBJ2-2, with 8 bases lining up with TRBD1. Germline V gene sequence: CDR1 SGHDN, CDR2 FVKESK. This CDR3 spans 16 amino acids. Unmatched junction bases numbered 8, after V lost 8 bases and J lost 0 bases. The CDR3 nucleotides are TGTGCCAGCTCCAGACAGGGGCGAACGAACACCGGGGAGCTGTTTTTT. Translating gives CASSRQGRTNTGELFF.

This clonotype was picked up a small number of times. The V and J genes are TRBV2 and TRBJ2-7; maybe TRBD1 (6 bases). This CDR3 region has 14 residues. Germline values: CDR1 SNHLY, CDR2 FYNNEI. The germline V and J ends were trimmed by 6 bases and 5 bases, with 17 bases remaining between them. CDR3: CASSRSGDLDEQYV. In DNA, the CDR3 is TGTGCCAGCAGCAGATCAGGGGACCTAGACGAGCAGTACGTC.

This clonotype has just a few counts. The V gene is TRBV12-3 or TRBV12-4, the J gene TRBJ1-1; no clear D gene. This CDR3 region has 15 residues. Trimming left V 5 bases short and J 3 bases short, with 16 bases between. The CDR3 here is CASSPSFITDTEAFF. The CDR3 DNA sequence: TGTGCCAGCAGTCCATCCTTCATTACGGACACTGAAGCTTTCTTT.

The chain combines TRBV5-1 with TRBJ2-2; D is unresolved. This CDR3 is 15 amino acids long. V was clipped by 0 bases and J by 3 bases, with 9 bases between them. CDR1 is SGHRS, CDR2 YFSETQ, per germline. The CDR3 spells CASSLAPGDTGELFF. In DNA, the CDR3 is TGCGCCAGCAGCTTGGCCCCCGGCGACACCGGGGAGCTGTTTTTT.

This clonotype was recorded a few times. The chain combines TRBV15 with TRBJ1-5; D uncertain. This CDR3 spans 14 amino acids. The V end lost 3 bases, the J end lost 4 bases, and 10 bases lay between the germline ends. Germline-derived CDR1 and CDR2 are LNHNV and YYDKDF (reference sequence). The CDR3 sequence is CATSSTGQNQPQHF. CDR3 coding DNA: TGTGCCACCAGCAGCACCGGCCAGAATCAGCCCCAGCATTTT.